A selection of T cell receptor beta chains follows, all from one sample in a study of response to subunit inactivated influenza vaccine. TCRdb used MiXCR to reprocess the RT-PCR reads, holding one entry per CDR3 protein. The sample consists of fewer than 800,000 distinct CDR3 sequences, approximately 14% of them appearing once. The sample was PBMCs from blood, taken approximately 13 days after vaccination. All receptors derive from a man in his fifties or sixties who received an inactivated influenza vaccine. Both conserved end residues are part of each CDR3. D genes are given only for firm matches. Expanded clones get a size class; other rows say once, few or many, or leave the size out.

d_call	v_call	j_call	clone_size	cdr3_aa	cdr3_nt
TRBD2	TRBV5-6	TRBJ2-5	.	CASSPAGGRASETQYF	TGTGCCAGCAGCCCGGCTGGCGGGAGGGCCTCGGAGACCCAGTACTTC
TRBD1	TRBV7-8	TRBJ2-1	few	CASSAIRTGDLSSYNEQFF	TGTGCCAGCAGCGCTATCCGGACAGGGGACTTGAGCTCCTACAATGAGCAGTTCTTC
.	TRBV12-3/TRBV12-4	TRBJ2-3	few	CASSPGANRGSDTQYF	TGTGCCAGCAGTCCCGGGGCCAATCGGGGTAGTGATACGCAGTATTTT
TRBD2	TRBV10-3	TRBJ2-5	few	CAIRTSGGAQETQYF	TGTGCCATCAGGACTAGCGGGGGGGCCCAAGAGACCCAGTACTTC
TRBD1	TRBV15	TRBJ2-7	.	CATSRSGTGVSYEQYF	TGTGCCACCAGCAGATCCGGGACAGGGGTTTCCTACGAGCAGTACTTC
.	TRBV29-1	TRBJ2-7	medium-sized	CSVEIGYEQYF	TGCAGCGTTGAAATAGGCTACGAGCAGTACTTC
.	TRBV19	TRBJ1-3	.	CASSIRFGNTIYF	TGTGCCAGTAGTATCCGATTTGGAAACACCATATATTTT
TRBD1	TRBV5-1	TRBJ2-1	.	CASSSSGQGAPEQFF	TGCGCCAGCAGCTCCTCGGGACAGGGGGCTCCCGAGCAGTTCTTC
TRBD2	TRBV9	TRBJ2-5	.	CASTPGGGPFLETQYF	TGTGCCAGCACCCCGGGGGGGGGGCCCTTTTTGGAGACCCAGTACTTC
.	TRBV20-1	TRBJ2-3	.	CSASQPSTDTQYF	TGCAGTGCTAGCCAGCCTAGCACAGATACGCAGTATTTT
TRBD2	TRBV28	TRBJ2-3	few	CASSLLAGGILDTQYF	TGTGCCAGCAGTTTACTAGCGGGGGGCATTCTAGATACGCAGTATTTT
.	TRBV2	TRBJ2-7	.	CASRTRGTPYEQYF	TGTGCCAGCAGAACCAGGGGAACTCCCTACGAGCAGTACTTC
.	TRBV6-1	TRBJ1-1	.	CASSESGVNTEAFF	TGTGCCAGCAGTGAGTCAGGAGTTAACACTGAAGCTTTCTTT
TRBD1	TRBV6-2/TRBV6-3	TRBJ2-7	few	CASSYRSRTGLYEQYF	TGTGCCAGCAGTTACCGATCGAGGACAGGCCTCTACGAGCAGTACTTC
.	TRBV25-1	TRBJ1-6	few	CASSGQPNSPLHF	TGTGCCAGCAGCGGACAGCCTAATTCACCCCTCCACTTT
.	TRBV5-1	TRBJ2-3	.	CASSFTGGAYTDTQYF	TGCGCCAGCAGCTTTACCGGTGGCGCGTACACAGATACGCAGTATTTT
.	TRBV9	TRBJ2-5	few	CASSVSEETQYF	TGTGCCAGCAGCGTCTCCGAGGAGACCCAGTACTTC
.	TRBV6-5	TRBJ1-2	few	CASSYGVGIVAGDGYTF	TGTGCCAGCAGTTACGGAGTCGGTATAGTGGCAGGAGATGGCTACACCTTC
.	TRBV10-3	TRBJ2-1	few	CAISESIVLFGGNNEQFF	TGTGCCATCAGTGAGTCGATTGTTTTGTTTGGGGGCAACAATGAGCAGTTCTTC
.	TRBV7-2	TRBJ1-1	many	CASSTRLGVNTEAFF	TGTGCCAGCAGCACACGCCTGGGAGTGAACACTGAAGCTTTCTTT
.	TRBV19	TRBJ1-5	.	CASSLSQRGGNQPQHF	TGTGCCAGTAGCCTCTCACAGAGGGGTGGCAATCAGCCCCAGCATTTT
.	TRBV4-3	TRBJ1-6	.	CASSHPGGGTLHF	TGCGCCAGCAGCCATCCCGGGGGGGGCACCCTCCACTTT
.	TRBV4-1	TRBJ1-2	few	CASSQVQGIYGYTF	TGCGCCAGCAGCCAAGTTCAGGGGATCTATGGCTACACCTTC
.	TRBV6-2/TRBV6-3	TRBJ2-2	many	CASSYSARSTGELFF	TGTGCCAGCAGTTACTCGGCTAGGTCCACCGGGGAGCTGTTTTTT
.	TRBV20-1	TRBJ2-1	.	CSAREVRVWTNEQFF	TGCAGTGCTAGAGAGGTGCGAGTTTGGACCAATGAGCAGTTCTTC
.	TRBV12-3/TRBV12-4	TRBJ2-7	.	CASSLDRGLRGDEQYF	TGTGCCAGCAGCCTCGATCGAGGCCTCCGAGGGGACGAGCAGTACTTC
.	TRBV20-1	TRBJ1-4	few	CSARREGLREKLFF	TGCAGTGCTAGAAGAGAGGGGCTAAGAGAAAAACTGTTTTTT
TRBD1	TRBV11-2	TRBJ2-1	many	CASRTGYNEQFF	TGTGCCAGCAGGACAGGGTACAATGAGCAGTTCTTC
TRBD1	TRBV12-3/TRBV12-4	TRBJ2-2	few	CASRRTGGDDGELFF	TGTGCCAGCAGGAGGACAGGGGGCGATGACGGGGAGCTGTTTTTT
.	TRBV6-2/TRBV6-3	TRBJ2-4	few	CASSPGTLRYF	TGTGCCAGCAGCCCCGGGACGCTTCGATACTTC
.	TRBV20-1	TRBJ2-5	.	CSASGGREGETQYF	TGCAGTGCTAGCGGGGGGCGTGAAGGGGAGACCCAGTACTTC
.	TRBV20-1	TRBJ2-1	few	CSAREELLTYNEQFF	TGCAGTGCTAGAGAGGAGCTCCTTACTTACAATGAGCAGTTCTTC
.	TRBV20-1	TRBJ2-2	.	CSTRPRHNTGELFF	TGCAGCACAAGGCCGAGACACAACACCGGGGAGCTGTTTTTT
TRBD1	TRBV18	TRBJ2-7	.	CASSPRTGQPFYEQYF	TGTGCCAGCTCACCAAGGACAGGGCAGCCCTTCTACGAGCAGTACTTC
TRBD2	TRBV15	TRBJ2-7	.	CATSRAGTSGEYEQYF	TGTGCCACCAGCAGAGCCGGGACTAGCGGGGAATACGAGCAGTACTTC
.	TRBV7-2	TRBJ2-3	few	CASSLPGANTDTQYF	TGTGCCAGCAGCTTGCCGGGGGCCAACACAGATACGCAGTATTTT
.	TRBV29-1	TRBJ2-1	.	CSVCYASYNEQFF	TGCAGCGTTTGTTACGCATCCTACAATGAGCAGTTCTTC
.	TRBV29-1	TRBJ2-3	few	CSVEDPNTDTQYF	TGCAGCGTTGAAGATCCTAACACAGATACGCAGTATTTT
.	TRBV18	TRBJ2-7	many	CASSPRTDYEQYF	TGTGCCAGCTCACCCCGGACGGACTACGAGCAGTACTTC
TRBD1	TRBV4-2	TRBJ2-7	.	CASSGRTGGYLEQYF	TGTGCCAGCAGCGGACGGACAGGGGGCTATCTCGAGCAGTACTTC
.	TRBV5-4	TRBJ2-7	.	CASSDNPYEQYF	TGTGCCAGCAGCGATAACCCCTACGAGCAGTACTTC
.	TRBV6-5	TRBJ2-7	few	CASSSPAYISYEQYF	TGTGCCAGCAGTTCCCCAGCGTATATCTCCTACGAGCAGTACTTC
.	TRBV7-2	TRBJ2-5	few	CASTKGRQETQYF	TGTGCCAGCACGAAGGGCCGTCAAGAGACCCAGTACTTC
.	TRBV10-3	TRBJ1-2	.	CAISENRGYGYTF	TGTGCCATCAGTGAGAATCGGGGCTATGGCTACACCTTC
.	TRBV5-5	TRBJ2-3	.	CASSFGQPTSTDTQYF	TGTGCCAGCAGCTTTGGACAACCCACTAGCACAGATACGCAGTATTTT
.	TRBV5-1	TRBJ2-3	.	CASSPESAGPYTQYF	TGCGCCAGCAGCCCCGAGAGCGCGGGGCCATATACGCAGTATTTT
.	TRBV20-1	TRBJ1-1	.	CSVGGAGNTEAFF	TGCAGTGTGGGGGGGGCAGGGAACACTGAAGCTTTCTTT
TRBD1	TRBV10-3	TRBJ2-7	few	CAISETDRVYEQYF	TGTGCCATCAGTGAGACGGACAGGGTCTACGAGCAGTACTTC
.	TRBV12-3/TRBV12-4	TRBJ1-1	.	CASTLGQGKAFF	TGTGCCAGCACCCTCGGTCAGGGCAAGGCTTTCTTT
TRBD1	TRBV20-1	TRBJ2-3	.	CTAAPGTDTDTQYF	TGCACTGCTGCACCCGGGACAGACACAGATACGCAGTATTTT
.	TRBV7-2	TRBJ2-7	few	CASSPKSIEQYF	TGTGCCAGCAGCCCTAAAAGTATCGAGCAGTACTTC
TRBD1	TRBV30	TRBJ1-5	.	CAWSQKGQGSNQPQHF	TGTGCCTGGAGTCAGAAGGGACAGGGTAGCAATCAGCCCCAGCATTTT
.	TRBV18	TRBJ2-3	few	CASSPRQGHTDTQYF	TGTGCCAGCTCACCTCGTCAAGGCCACACAGATACGCAGTATTTT
.	TRBV4-3	TRBJ2-7	.	CASSQEVGTRTYEQYF	TGCGCCAGCAGCCAAGAGGTCGGGACAAGGACTTACGAGCAGTACTTC